A selection of T cell receptor beta chains follows, all from one sample in a study of spatial heterogeneity in lung cancer. Via MiXCR, TCRdb re-called the 5' RACE reads, giving one row per CDR3 protein. Counted here are tens of thousands of distinct CDR3 sequences, 9.5% to 15% occurring once; the ten biggest clones make up about 38%. The sequencing here drew on PBMCs, taken at surgery. These receptors came from a male donor with early-stage non-small cell lung cancer. CDR3s include the opening cysteine and the closing phenylalanine or tryptophan. The D gene is left open where the match is weak. Clone size is given for some rows only: seen once, a few or many times, or a class if the clone is expanded.

clone_size: many; v_call: TRBV28; j_call: TRBJ2-2; d_call: TRBD2; cdr3_nt: TGTGCCAGCGTAAGGCACAGCGGGAGTGGCGGGGAGCTGTTTTTT; cdr3_aa: CASVRHSGSGGELFF
clone_size: many; v_call: TRBV29-1; j_call: TRBJ2-1; d_call: TRBD2; cdr3_nt: TGCAGCGCAGCCGGGACTAGCGGGAGTACGGGGAATGAGCAGTTCTTC; cdr3_aa: CSAAGTSGSTGNEQFF
clone_size: .; v_call: TRBV15; j_call: TRBJ2-2; d_call: TRBD2; cdr3_nt: TGTGCCACCAGCAGAGATGTACTAGCGGGGCTTACAGCGAACACCGGGGAGCTGTTTTTT; cdr3_aa: CATSRDVLAGLTANTGELFF
clone_size: .; v_call: TRBV5-1; j_call: TRBJ2-1; d_call: .; cdr3_nt: TGCGCCAGCAGCTTGCGGTGGGATGAGCAGTTCTTC; cdr3_aa: CASSLRWDEQFF
clone_size: many; v_call: TRBV10-2; j_call: TRBJ1-2; d_call: .; cdr3_nt: TGCGCCAGCAGTGAGGGATTAAGGACAGTTGGAAACTATGGCTACACCTTC; cdr3_aa: CASSEGLRTVGNYGYTF
clone_size: few; v_call: TRBV9; j_call: TRBJ1-5; d_call: .; cdr3_nt: TGTGCCAGCAGCGTAGTAAGTCTCCCTAGCAATCAGCCCCAGCATTTT; cdr3_aa: CASSVVSLPSNQPQHF
clone_size: few; v_call: TRBV5-6; j_call: TRBJ2-5; d_call: .; cdr3_nt: TGTGCCAGCAGCTTGGATATTTGGGACAGTGGGACTCGAGAGACCCAGTACTTC; cdr3_aa: CASSLDIWDSGTRETQYF
clone_size: many; v_call: TRBV12-5; j_call: TRBJ2-5; d_call: TRBD1; cdr3_nt: TGTGCTAGTGGTCAGGGGACAGAAGAGACCCAGTACTTC; cdr3_aa: CASGQGTEETQYF
clone_size: few; v_call: TRBV20-1; j_call: TRBJ2-1; d_call: TRBD2; cdr3_nt: TGCAGTGCTAGAGGGTGGACTAGCCCAACCAATGAGCAGTTCTTC; cdr3_aa: CSARGWTSPTNEQFF
clone_size: .; v_call: TRBV7-8; j_call: TRBJ2-5; d_call: .; cdr3_nt: TGTGCCAGCAGCTTCCGCAGGCAAGAGACCCAGTACTTC; cdr3_aa: CASSFRRQETQYF
clone_size: .; v_call: TRBV5-1; j_call: TRBJ1-4; d_call: .; cdr3_nt: TGCGCCAGCAGCTCGGGGATGCCTAATGAAAAACTGTTTTTT; cdr3_aa: CASSSGMPNEKLFF
clone_size: .; v_call: TRBV13; j_call: TRBJ1-1; d_call: .; cdr3_nt: TGTGCCAGCAGCTGGCCAGGGACCCGGGGGACTGAAGCTTTCTTT; cdr3_aa: CASSWPGTRGTEAFF
clone_size: .; v_call: TRBV7-3; j_call: TRBJ2-3; d_call: .; cdr3_nt: TGTGCCAGCAGCAGAACTAGAGACCCCACAGATACGCAGTATTTT; cdr3_aa: CASSRTRDPTDTQYF
clone_size: few; v_call: TRBV7-3; j_call: TRBJ2-1; d_call: TRBD2; cdr3_nt: TGTGCCAGCAGCCGCACTGGCGGGGGAGTCACCTACAATGAGCAGTTCTTC; cdr3_aa: CASSRTGGGVTYNEQFF
clone_size: few; v_call: TRBV5-1; j_call: TRBJ2-1; d_call: TRBD1; cdr3_nt: TGCGCCAGCAGGGCCGGGACAGGAAACTACAATGAGCAGTTCTTC; cdr3_aa: CASRAGTGNYNEQFF
clone_size: many; v_call: TRBV28; j_call: TRBJ2-7; d_call: TRBD2; cdr3_nt: TGTGCCAGCAGTTCGCCTAGCGGGATGTCCTACGAGCAGTACTTC; cdr3_aa: CASSSPSGMSYEQYF
clone_size: few; v_call: TRBV28; j_call: TRBJ2-7; d_call: .; cdr3_nt: TGTGCCAGCAGTCTAGAATGGTCCTACGAGCAGTACTTC; cdr3_aa: CASSLEWSYEQYF
clone_size: many; v_call: TRBV5-4; j_call: TRBJ2-2; d_call: .; cdr3_nt: TGTGCCAGCAGCTTGGGACAGTCTCGCACCGGGGAGCTGTTTTTT; cdr3_aa: CASSLGQSRTGELFF
clone_size: many; v_call: TRBV27; j_call: TRBJ1-5; d_call: TRBD1; cdr3_nt: TGTGCCAGCAGTTCCCGGACAGGCGGAAGGAGCAATCAGCCCCAGCATTTT; cdr3_aa: CASSSRTGGRSNQPQHF
clone_size: many; v_call: TRBV6-6; j_call: TRBJ1-5; d_call: .; cdr3_nt: TGTGCCAGCAGTTACAGGGAAGGAGATCAGCCCCAGCATTTT; cdr3_aa: CASSYREGDQPQHF
clone_size: many; v_call: TRBV12-3/TRBV12-4; j_call: TRBJ1-1; d_call: .; cdr3_nt: TGTGCCAGCAGTTGGACTGGGAACACTGAAGCTTTCTTT; cdr3_aa: CASSWTGNTEAFF
clone_size: many; v_call: TRBV24-1; j_call: TRBJ2-5; d_call: .; cdr3_nt: TGTGCCACCAGTGAGACTGGGGCGTTAAGGACCCAGTACTTC; cdr3_aa: CATSETGALRTQYF
clone_size: .; v_call: TRBV24-1; j_call: TRBJ2-1; d_call: TRBD1; cdr3_nt: TGTGCCACCAGTGATCCCCGGACAGGGTTCAATGAGCAGTTCTTC; cdr3_aa: CATSDPRTGFNEQFF
clone_size: .; v_call: TRBV4-3; j_call: TRBJ2-3; d_call: .; cdr3_nt: TGCGCCAGCAGCCAAGAAATTGATCACTGGGGTACGCAGTATTTT; cdr3_aa: CASSQEIDHWGTQYF
clone_size: many; v_call: TRBV6-2/TRBV6-3; j_call: TRBJ1-5; d_call: TRBD1; cdr3_nt: TGTGCCAGCAGCGTTCAGGGGGATAGCAATCAGCCCCAGCATTTT; cdr3_aa: CASSVQGDSNQPQHF
clone_size: few; v_call: TRBV29-1; j_call: TRBJ1-1; d_call: .; cdr3_nt: TGCAGCGTTGGGGGGAGGAACACTGAAGCTTTCTTT; cdr3_aa: CSVGGRNTEAFF
clone_size: .; v_call: TRBV12-3/TRBV12-4; j_call: TRBJ2-4; d_call: .; cdr3_nt: TGTGCCAGCACCACAGGGTTAGGCAAAAACATTCAGTACTTC; cdr3_aa: CASTTGLGKNIQYF
clone_size: few; v_call: TRBV20-1; j_call: TRBJ2-1; d_call: TRBD1; cdr3_nt: TGCAGTGCTCTCCTGCGCCAGGGGGCGGGCTACAATGAGCAGTTCTTC; cdr3_aa: CSALLRQGAGYNEQFF
clone_size: few; v_call: TRBV7-2; j_call: TRBJ1-5; d_call: .; cdr3_nt: TGTGCCAGCAGCTTAGTATCGGGGGGTCAGCCCCAGCATTTT; cdr3_aa: CASSLVSGGQPQHF
clone_size: .; v_call: TRBV7-2; j_call: TRBJ2-1; d_call: TRBD2; cdr3_nt: TGTGCCAGCAGCTTAGTATGGACTAGCACCAATGAGCAGTTCTTC; cdr3_aa: CASSLVWTSTNEQFF
clone_size: few; v_call: TRBV30; j_call: TRBJ2-3; d_call: .; cdr3_nt: TGTGCCTGGTCTTTGAGACCCACAGATACGCAGTATTTT; cdr3_aa: CAWSLRPTDTQYF
clone_size: .; v_call: TRBV3-1; j_call: TRBJ1-2; d_call: .; cdr3_nt: TGTGCCAGCAGCCAAGCCGGGCGCGCCTATGGCTACACCTTC; cdr3_aa: CASSQAGRAYGYTF
clone_size: .; v_call: TRBV23-1; j_call: TRBJ2-4; d_call: .; cdr3_nt: TGCGCCAGCAGTCAAGGGGTAGCCAAAAACATTCAGTACTTC; cdr3_aa: CASSQGVAKNIQYF